This TCR beta chain is from a study of blood T cell repertoires in COVID-19. The method was immunoSEQ multiplex PCR; TCRdb's version includes in-frame clones alone and lacks a portion of them. In the table there are approximately 330,000 clones, around nine tenths of which are singletons. Germline assignment: CDR1 MGHRA and CDR2 YSYEKL. V lost 0 bases and J 7 bases, leaving 6 bases between the germline ends. The CDR3 contains 13 residues. This clone was detected once. The clonotype originates from a woman between 45 and 65 years old with active or convalescent COVID-19. Sequenced: peripheral blood. This chain connects TRBV4-1 to TRBJ2-2, with D possibly matching TRBD1 (6 bases). The CDR3: CASSQEQGGELFF. In DNA form, the CDR3 reads TGCGCCAGCAGCCAAGAACAGGGCGGGGAGCTGTTTTTT.